The rows below give T cell receptor beta chains drawn from one sample of a study of T cell responses to AZD1222 COVID-19 vaccine. Profiled with immunoSEQ multiplex PCR; TCRdb holds only in-frame clones, not every one. The sample includes around 120,000 clones, 92% of them seen just once. Sample: peripheral blood, taken on day 0 of AZD1222 vaccination. The receptors here all came from an adult in good health. Each CDR3 is given with its conserved first and last residue. The D gene is left open where the match is weak. Not every row has a clone size; where given, it reads once, few, many or a size class.

d_call: NA
v_call: TRBV6-5
clone_size: NA
j_call: TRBJ2-7
cdr3_aa: CASSYGSIYEQYF
cdr3_nt: TGTGCCAGCAGTTACGGTTCTATCTACGAGCAGTACTTC

d_call: NA
v_call: TRBV6-1
clone_size: NA
j_call: TRBJ2-2
cdr3_aa: CASSAQGNTGELFF
cdr3_nt: TGTGCCAGCAGTGCACAGGGGAACACCGGGGAGCTGTTTTTT

d_call: TRBD1
v_call: TRBV29-1
clone_size: NA
j_call: TRBJ1-5
cdr3_aa: CSVEGQGGQPQHF
cdr3_nt: TGCAGCGTTGAGGGACAGGGAGGTCAGCCCCAGCATTTT

d_call: NA
v_call: TRBV18
clone_size: NA
j_call: TRBJ1-1
cdr3_aa: CASSPGQGGEAFF
cdr3_nt: TGTGCCAGCTCACCGGGTCAGGGCGGTGAAGCTTTCTTT

d_call: NA
v_call: TRBV5-4
clone_size: NA
j_call: TRBJ2-3
cdr3_aa: CASSFGRWSTDTQYF
cdr3_nt: TGTGCCAGCAGCTTTGGAAGGTGGAGCACAGATACGCAGTATTTT

d_call: NA
v_call: TRBV27
clone_size: NA
j_call: TRBJ1-2
cdr3_aa: CASSGIGTLEGGGYTF
cdr3_nt: TGTGCCAGCAGTGGTATCGGGACACTCGAGGGGGGAGGCTACACCTTC

d_call: TRBD2
v_call: TRBV5-8
clone_size: NA
j_call: TRBJ2-3
cdr3_aa: CASSSGLALGTDTQYF
cdr3_nt: TGTGCCAGCAGCTCGGGACTAGCGCTCGGCACAGATACGCAGTATTTT

d_call: TRBD1
v_call: TRBV25-1
clone_size: NA
j_call: TRBJ2-7
cdr3_aa: CASSGQSSYEQYF
cdr3_nt: TGTGCCAGCTCGGGACAGTCAAGCTACGAGCAGTACTTC

d_call: NA
v_call: TRBV6-5
clone_size: NA
j_call: TRBJ1-3
cdr3_aa: CASIDRYRSGNTIYF
cdr3_nt: TGTGCCAGCATCGACAGGTACCGCTCTGGAAACACCATATATTTT

d_call: TRBD1
v_call: TRBV30
clone_size: NA
j_call: TRBJ2-3
cdr3_aa: CAWSVPRRTGLVPPPGTDTQYF
cdr3_nt: TGTGCCTGGAGTGTACCCCGTAGGACAGGGCTCGTCCCTCCACCTGGCACAGATACGCAGTATTTT

d_call: NA
v_call: TRBV2
clone_size: NA
j_call: TRBJ2-7
cdr3_aa: CASSARLDSEQYF
cdr3_nt: TGTGCCAGCAGTGCCCGACTAGACTCCGAGCAGTACTTC

d_call: NA
v_call: TRBV11-3
clone_size: NA
j_call: TRBJ2-2
cdr3_aa: CASSPGHPGTGELFF
cdr3_nt: TGTGCCAGCAGCCCGGGACATCCCGGCACCGGGGAGCTGTTTTTT

d_call: TRBD2
v_call: TRBV7-2
clone_size: NA
j_call: TRBJ2-3
cdr3_aa: CASSQWLAGGPGDTQYF
cdr3_nt: TGTGCCAGCAGCCAGTGGCTAGCGGGAGGGCCGGGAGATACGCAGTATTTT

d_call: NA
v_call: TRBV19
clone_size: NA
j_call: TRBJ2-7
cdr3_aa: CASQSGGSRSYEQYF
cdr3_nt: TGTGCCAGTCAAAGTGGAGGGAGTAGATCCTACGAGCAGTACTTC

d_call: NA
v_call: TRBV30
clone_size: NA
j_call: TRBJ1-2
cdr3_aa: CAWSTKGSIYGYTF
cdr3_nt: TGTGCCTGGAGTACTAAGGGATCCATCTATGGCTACACCTTC

d_call: TRBD1
v_call: TRBV6-2/TRBV6-3
clone_size: NA
j_call: TRBJ1-6
cdr3_aa: CASSYSTGVRNSPLHF
cdr3_nt: TGTGCCAGCAGTTACTCGACAGGGGTGAGGAATTCACCCCTCCACTTT

d_call: NA
v_call: TRBV3-1/TRBV3-2
clone_size: NA
j_call: TRBJ2-2
cdr3_aa: CASSQGAGITGELFF
cdr3_nt: TGTGCCAGCAGCCAAGGGGCGGGAATCACCGGGGAGCTGTTTTTT

d_call: NA
v_call: TRBV5-4
clone_size: NA
j_call: TRBJ2-5
cdr3_aa: CASSLYIQETQYF
cdr3_nt: TGTGCCAGCAGCTTGTACATCCAAGAGACCCAGTACTTC

d_call: NA
v_call: TRBV20-1
clone_size: NA
j_call: TRBJ1-2
cdr3_aa: CSVARGGRYTF
cdr3_nt: TGCAGTGTGGCCAGGGGCGGTCGCTACACCTTC

d_call: NA
v_call: TRBV4-2
clone_size: NA
j_call: TRBJ2-3
cdr3_aa: CASSQFRTDTQYF
cdr3_nt: TGTGCCAGCAGCCAGTTTCGGACAGATACGCAGTATTTT

d_call: NA
v_call: TRBV2
clone_size: NA
j_call: TRBJ2-1
cdr3_aa: CASSEEGGSSYNEQFF
cdr3_nt: TGTGCCAGCAGTGAAGAAGGAGGGAGCTCCTACAATGAGCAGTTCTTC

d_call: NA
v_call: TRBV28
clone_size: NA
j_call: TRBJ1-2
cdr3_aa: CATGDRAYGYTF
cdr3_nt: TGTGCCACCGGTGACAGAGCCTATGGCTACACCTTC

d_call: TRBD1
v_call: TRBV13
clone_size: few
j_call: TRBJ1-2
cdr3_aa: CASSLGDRGSANYGYTF
cdr3_nt: TGTGCCAGCAGCTTAGGGGACAGGGGATCAGCTAACTATGGCTACACCTTC

d_call: NA
v_call: TRBV14
clone_size: NA
j_call: TRBJ2-7
cdr3_aa: CASSQERGLAQYF
cdr3_nt: TGTGCCAGCAGCCAAGAAAGGGGACTTGCGCAGTACTTC

d_call: TRBD1
v_call: TRBV12-5
clone_size: NA
j_call: TRBJ2-7
cdr3_aa: CASGWTGESTQGEQYF
cdr3_nt: TGTGCTAGTGGATGGACAGGCGAATCAACACAGGGCGAGCAGTACTTC

d_call: TRBD1
v_call: TRBV29-1
clone_size: NA
j_call: TRBJ1-2
cdr3_aa: CSVRGTGAIYGYTF
cdr3_nt: TGCAGCGTCAGGGGGACAGGGGCGATCTATGGCTACACCTTC

d_call: NA
v_call: TRBV3-1/TRBV3-2
clone_size: NA
j_call: TRBJ1-2
cdr3_aa: CASSQVRTARFGYTF
cdr3_nt: TGTGCCAGCAGCCAGGTTAGGACAGCTCGGTTCGGCTACACCTTC

d_call: NA
v_call: TRBV7-9
clone_size: NA
j_call: TRBJ2-1
cdr3_aa: CASSLAGDSRYNEQFF
cdr3_nt: TGTGCCAGCAGCTTAGCCGGGGACTCCCGGTACAATGAGCAGTTCTTC

d_call: NA
v_call: TRBV2
clone_size: NA
j_call: TRBJ2-7
cdr3_aa: CASSPSGYSYEQYF
cdr3_nt: TGTGCCAGCAGCCCATCAGGGTACTCCTACGAGCAGTACTTC

d_call: TRBD1
v_call: TRBV6-6
clone_size: NA
j_call: TRBJ1-2
cdr3_aa: CASSYGQGPNYGYTF
cdr3_nt: TGTGCCAGCAGTTATGGACAGGGGCCTAACTATGGCTACACCTTC

d_call: NA
v_call: TRBV19
clone_size: NA
j_call: TRBJ2-7
cdr3_aa: CASSHREGFYEQYF
cdr3_nt: TGTGCCAGTAGTCACAGGGAAGGGTTTTACGAGCAGTACTTC

d_call: NA
v_call: TRBV5-1
clone_size: NA
j_call: TRBJ1-4
cdr3_aa: CASSLTGNEKLFF
cdr3_nt: TGCGCCAGCAGCTTGACCGGGAATGAAAAACTGTTTTTT

d_call: NA
v_call: TRBV6-5
clone_size: few
j_call: TRBJ1-1
cdr3_aa: CASTHGGLRTEAFF
cdr3_nt: TGTGCCAGCACCCACGGGGGGTTGCGGACTGAAGCTTTCTTT

d_call: NA
v_call: TRBV25-1
clone_size: NA
j_call: TRBJ2-3
cdr3_aa: CASSDGLANTDTQYF
cdr3_nt: TGTGCCAGCAGTGACGGGCTAGCTAACACAGATACGCAGTATTTT

d_call: TRBD1
v_call: TRBV5-1
clone_size: NA
j_call: TRBJ1-4
cdr3_aa: CASSLGTGGYEKLFF
cdr3_nt: TGCGCCAGCAGCTTGGGAACAGGGGGCTATGAAAAACTGTTTTTT

d_call: TRBD1
v_call: TRBV18
clone_size: NA
j_call: TRBJ1-4
cdr3_aa: CASSPNEGAEKLFF
cdr3_nt: TGTGCCAGCTCCCCCAATGAGGGGGCAGAAAAACTGTTTTTT

d_call: TRBD1
v_call: TRBV9
clone_size: NA
j_call: TRBJ2-5
cdr3_aa: CASSGGQGGETQYF
cdr3_nt: TGTGCCAGCAGCGGCGGACAGGGGGGGGAGACCCAGTACTTC

d_call: NA
v_call: TRBV2
clone_size: once
j_call: TRBJ1-2
cdr3_aa: CASSGDYGYTF
cdr3_nt: TGTGCCAGCAGTGGGGACTATGGCTACACCTTC

d_call: NA
v_call: TRBV7-7
clone_size: NA
j_call: TRBJ2-5
cdr3_aa: CASSPQRYQETQYF
cdr3_nt: TGTGCTAGCAGCCCCCAAAGGTACCAAGAGACCCAGTACTTC

d_call: NA
v_call: TRBV7-2
clone_size: NA
j_call: TRBJ2-7
cdr3_aa: CASSLGWSYEQYF
cdr3_nt: TGTGCCAGCAGCCTAGGCTGGTCCTACGAGCAGTACTTC

d_call: TRBD2
v_call: TRBV2
clone_size: NA
j_call: TRBJ2-1
cdr3_aa: CASSGEGYNEQFF
cdr3_nt: TGTGCCAGCTCTGGGGAGGGCTACAATGAGCAGTTCTTC

d_call: NA
v_call: TRBV19
clone_size: NA
j_call: TRBJ1-4
cdr3_aa: CASHPYQSGANEKLFF
cdr3_nt: TGTGCCAGCCACCCCTATCAGTCAGGGGCCAATGAAAAACTGTTTTTT

d_call: TRBD1
v_call: TRBV28
clone_size: NA
j_call: TRBJ1-2
cdr3_aa: CASSLGRTGSYGYTF
cdr3_nt: TGTGCCAGCAGTTTGGGACGGACAGGGAGCTATGGCTACACCTTC

d_call: NA
v_call: TRBV2
clone_size: NA
j_call: TRBJ2-7
cdr3_aa: CASKPGTRSYEQYF
cdr3_nt: TGTGCCAGCAAACCCGGGACGCGGAGCTACGAGCAGTACTTC

d_call: NA
v_call: TRBV6-5
clone_size: NA
j_call: TRBJ1-2
cdr3_aa: CASSQGPNYGYTF
cdr3_nt: TGTGCCAGCAGCCAGGGTCCTAACTATGGCTACACCTTC

d_call: NA
v_call: TRBV2
clone_size: NA
j_call: TRBJ1-2
cdr3_aa: CASTTSGNRRFNYGYTF
cdr3_nt: TGTGCCAGCACCACGAGCGGAAACAGGAGATTCAACTATGGCTACACCTTC

d_call: TRBD1
v_call: TRBV7-3
clone_size: NA
j_call: TRBJ1-6
cdr3_aa: CASSLNRRDRGNSPLHF
cdr3_nt: TGTGCCAGCAGCTTAAATCGCCGGGACAGGGGTAATTCACCCCTCCACTTT